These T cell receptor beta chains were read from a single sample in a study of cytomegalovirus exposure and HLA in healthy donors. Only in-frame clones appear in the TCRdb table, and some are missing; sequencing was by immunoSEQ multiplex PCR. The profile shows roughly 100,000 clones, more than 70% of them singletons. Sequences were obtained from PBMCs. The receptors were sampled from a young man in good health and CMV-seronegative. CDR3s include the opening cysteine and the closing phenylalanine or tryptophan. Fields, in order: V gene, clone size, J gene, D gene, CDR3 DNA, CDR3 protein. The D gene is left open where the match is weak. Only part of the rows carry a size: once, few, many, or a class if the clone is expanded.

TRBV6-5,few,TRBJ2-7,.,TGTGCCAGCAGTTACTCGGAGGGTCTCTCCTACGAGCAGTACTTC,CASSYSEGLSYEQYF
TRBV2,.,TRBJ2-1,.,TGTGCCAGCAGTGTGGGGGGTCAGGTGCAGTTCTTC,CASSVGGQVQFF
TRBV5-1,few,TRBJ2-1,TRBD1,TGCGCCAGCAGCCTTAACGGGGGACAGGCCAACAATGAGCAGTTCTTC,CASSLNGGQANNEQFF
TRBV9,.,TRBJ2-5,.,TGTGCCAGCAGCGATAGGGGGGAGGGGTCAGAGACCCAGTACTTC,CASSDRGEGSETQYF
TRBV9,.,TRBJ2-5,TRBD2,TGTGCCAGCAGCCCTCAATCGACTAGCGGGGGGGGGACCCAGTACTTC,CASSPQSTSGGGTQYF
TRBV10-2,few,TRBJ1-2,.,TGCGCCAGCAGTGAGGTTCAGTATGGCTACACCTTC,CASSEVQYGYTF
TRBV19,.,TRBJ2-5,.,TGTGCCAGTAGTGTATCAGGAGAGACCCAGTACTTC,CASSVSGETQYF
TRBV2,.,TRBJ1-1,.,TGTGCCAGCAGGGTCAGGGTCGAAGCTTTCTTT,CASRVRVEAFF
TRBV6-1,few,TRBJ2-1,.,TGTGCCAGCAGTGAAGACCAGAATGAGCAGTTCTTC,CASSEDQNEQFF
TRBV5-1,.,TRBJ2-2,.,TGCGCCAGCAGCTGGGGGGAGACTCCACGGGAGCTGTTTTTT,CASSWGETPRELFF
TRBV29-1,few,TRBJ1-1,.,TGCAGCGTTGTGCATCCCGGCGGCACTGAAGCTTTCTTT,CSVVHPGGTEAFF
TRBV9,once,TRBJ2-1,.,TGTGCCAGCAGCGTACCAGGGTCCTACCCGGACGTCGATGAGCAGTTCTTC,CASSVPGSYPDVDEQFF
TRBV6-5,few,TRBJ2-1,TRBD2,TGTGCCAGCAGTGTCTCTAGCGGGGGGGCAGGTGAGCAGTTCTTC,CASSVSSGGAGEQFF
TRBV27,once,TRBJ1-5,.,TGTGCCAGCAGTTCGCGGGACGGCCTCAATCAGCCCCAGCATTTT,CASSSRDGLNQPQHF
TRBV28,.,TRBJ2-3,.,TGTGCCAGTAGTTTAGGGGAGATCGGGACGCAGTATTTT,CASSLGEIGTQYF
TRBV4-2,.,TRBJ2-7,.,TGTGCCAGCAGCCAAGATGACTCGATGAGCTCCTACGAGCAGTACTTC,CASSQDDSMSSYEQYF
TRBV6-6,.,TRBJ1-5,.,TGTGCCAGCAGGAATATTGGGGGGTCGCAGCCCCAGCATTTT,CASRNIGGSQPQHF
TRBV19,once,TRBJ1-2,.,TGTGCCAGTAGTATGGGAACAGGGATCTATGGCTACACCTTC,CASSMGTGIYGYTF
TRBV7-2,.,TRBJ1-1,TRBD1,TGTGCCAGCAGCTTAAACTCCGGGACAGTAAACACTGAAGCTTTCTTT,CASSLNSGTVNTEAFF
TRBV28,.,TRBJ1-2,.,TGTGCCAGCAGTTTTTGGCAGGGAAGGAACTATGGCTACACCTTC,CASSFWQGRNYGYTF
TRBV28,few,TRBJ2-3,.,TGTGCCAGCAGTTCTCGGACAGATACGCAGTATTTT,CASSSRTDTQYF
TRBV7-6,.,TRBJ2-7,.,TGTGCCAGCAGCTTAGGCGGGACCCTGGCCTACGAGCAGTACTTC,CASSLGGTLAYEQYF
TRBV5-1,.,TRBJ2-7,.,TGCGCCAGCAGGTCCCCTAGCACGTCCTACGAGCAGTACTTC,CASRSPSTSYEQYF
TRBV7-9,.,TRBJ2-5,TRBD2,TGTGCCAGCAGCTTAAGTGCGGGAGGGCCCGGCGAGACCCAGTACTTC,CASSLSAGGPGETQYF
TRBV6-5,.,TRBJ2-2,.,TGTGCCAGCAGTTCTCCTACCGGGGAGCTGTTTTTT,CASSSPTGELFF
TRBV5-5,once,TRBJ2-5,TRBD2,TGTGCCAGCAGCTTGGCCTCGACTAGCTGGGAGACCCAGTACTTC,CASSLASTSWETQYF
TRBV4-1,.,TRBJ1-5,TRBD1,TGTGCCAGCAGCCGGGACAGCGATCAGCCCCAGCATTTT,CASSRDSDQPQHF
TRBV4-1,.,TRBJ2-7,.,TGCGCCAGCAGCCAAGACAACCAGGGGTACGAGCAGTACTTC,CASSQDNQGYEQYF
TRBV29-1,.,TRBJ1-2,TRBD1,TGCAGCGTCCCAGGGGGCCTTGCCTCTAACTATGGCTACACCTTC,CSVPGGLASNYGYTF
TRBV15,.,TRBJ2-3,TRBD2,TGTGCCACCAGCTCGGGGAGGGCCCGCACAGATACGCAGTATTTT,CATSSGRARTDTQYF
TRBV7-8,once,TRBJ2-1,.,TGTGCCAGCAGCTTAGTGGCAGATTACAATGAGCAGTTCTTC,CASSLVADYNEQFF
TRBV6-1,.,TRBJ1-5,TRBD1,TGTGCCAGCAGGAACAGGGGGAACAATCAGCCCCAGCATTTT,CASRNRGNNQPQHF
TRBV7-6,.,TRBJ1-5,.,TGTGCCAGCAGCTTAGCAGGGGTAGGTCAGCCCCAGCATTTT,CASSLAGVGQPQHF
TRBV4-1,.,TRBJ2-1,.,TGCGCCAGCAGCCAAGAGGAGAAGTTCTTC,CASSQEEKFF
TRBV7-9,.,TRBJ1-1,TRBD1,TGTGCCAGCAGCTGGCCGGGGACAGGGAGGGCTGAAGCTTTCTTT,CASSWPGTGRAEAFF
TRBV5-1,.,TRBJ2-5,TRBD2,TGCGCCAGCAGCTCCCTAGCGGGGGATGAGACCCAGTACTTC,CASSSLAGDETQYF
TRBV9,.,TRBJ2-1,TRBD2,TGTGCCAGCAGCGTAGGTTCCGGGTGGACTAGCTCTTACAATGAGCAGTTCTTC,CASSVGSGWTSSYNEQFF
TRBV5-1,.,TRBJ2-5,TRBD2,TGCGCCAGCAGCTCTACCCCAGCGGGGGCGGGGGAGACCCAGTACTTC,CASSSTPAGAGETQYF
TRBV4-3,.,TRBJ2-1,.,TGCGCCAGCAGCCAGTCCAAAGGAGCGTCGGAGTTCTTC,CASSQSKGASEFF
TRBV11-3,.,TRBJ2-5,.,TGTGCCAGCAGCTTGGGACTCCAAGAGACCCAGTACTTC,CASSLGLQETQYF
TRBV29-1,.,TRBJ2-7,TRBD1,TGCAGCGTTGAGTTGGGACAGGGGGCGGGCGGGGCGCTCTACGAGCAGTACTTC,CSVELGQGAGGALYEQYF
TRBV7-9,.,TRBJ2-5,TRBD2,TGTGCCAGCAGCTTGTTTACTAGCGGCCAAGAGACCCAGTACTTC,CASSLFTSGQETQYF
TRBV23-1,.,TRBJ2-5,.,TGCGCCAGCAGTCAATCCGTTCGGTTTCCCCAGTACTTC,CASSQSVRFPQYF
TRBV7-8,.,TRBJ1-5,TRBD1,TGTGCCAGCAGCTTAGTCACAGGGGGAAATCAGCCCCAGCATTTT,CASSLVTGGNQPQHF
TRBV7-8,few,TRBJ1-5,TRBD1,TGTGCCAGCAGCCAAGCCGGGACAGGGGGCCGTCAGCCCCAGCATTTT,CASSQAGTGGRQPQHF
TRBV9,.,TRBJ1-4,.,TGTGCCAGCAGCGCTCAGGGGATTCATGAAAAACTGTTTTTT,CASSAQGIHEKLFF
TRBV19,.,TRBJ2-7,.,TGTGCCAGTAGTATGGGCGCGGGACAGACCTACGAGCAGTACTTC,CASSMGAGQTYEQYF
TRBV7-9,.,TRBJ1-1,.,TGTGCCAGCAGCTCCCCTGCAGGTGCCAGGAACACTGAAGCTTTCTTT,CASSSPAGARNTEAFF
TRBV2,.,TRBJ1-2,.,TGTGCCAGCAGCCCCGGGATTCTAAACTATGGCTACACCTTC,CASSPGILNYGYTF
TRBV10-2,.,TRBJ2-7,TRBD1,TGCGCCAGCAGTCCCGGGACAGGGGGCGGGTTTTGGGAGCAGTACTTC,CASSPGTGGGFWEQYF
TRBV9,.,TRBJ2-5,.,TGTGCCAGCAGCGTATCACTGCAAGAGACCCAGTACTTC,CASSVSLQETQYF
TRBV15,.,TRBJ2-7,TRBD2,TGTGCCACCAGGGTCGGGGGGAATTCCCTCCACGAGCAGTACTTC,CATRVGGNSLHEQYF
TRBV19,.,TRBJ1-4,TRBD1,TGTGCCAGTAGTACTACGACAGGGACTAATGAAAAACTGTTTTTT,CASSTTTGTNEKLFF